The 12 T cell receptor beta chains listed next were all sequenced from one sample in a study of beta chain features in type 1 diabetes. Sequencing targeted expressed TCRB transcripts, as all isolated RNA had been reverse transcribed. Data came from immunoSEQ multiplex PCR; TCRdb stores just in-frame clones and leaves some out. The sample has about 340,000 clones, under 8.5% seen once. The sample taken for sequencing was central memory CD4+ T cells from blood. These receptors came from a woman aged 18-29 years in good health.

The V gene is TRBV19, the J gene TRBJ1-2; D may be TRBD1 (5 bases). This CDR3 contains 13 residues. Between the trimmed V and J ends, which lost 5 bases and 10 bases, there was a span of 17 bases. The germline V gene encodes CDR1 LNHDA and CDR2 SQIVND (reference sequence). The CDR3 spells CASSPGISRYYTF. The DNA for the CDR3 is TGTGCCAGTAGTCCAGGGATTTCCAGATACTACACCTTC.

This clone was seen repeatedly, ten times or more. The chain couples TRBV10-3 to TRBJ1-2, with a weak D call TRBD1 (6 bases). Germline-derived CDR1 and CDR2 are ENHRY and SYGVKD. Trimming pared 4 bases from V and 6 bases from J, leaving 15 bases between. The CDR3 sequence is 14 residues long. The CDR3 nucleotides read TGTGCCATCAGTGGACAGGATTGGAGTCATGGCTACACCTTC. Translation: CAISGQDWSHGYTF.

This clone was observed a handful of times. The chain recombines TRBV2 with TRBJ2-2; no clear D gene. The germline V gene encodes CDR1 SNHLY and CDR2 FYNNEI. Trimming took off 1 base at V and 6 bases at J, with 6 bases between the two ends. The CDR3 consists of 13 residues. The CDR3 coding sequence is TGTGCCAGCAGTGAAGTCCAGTCCGGGGAGCTGTTTTTT. Amino acid sequence: CASSEVQSGELFF.

The V call is TRBV7-2, the J call TRBJ2-1; the D gene is possibly TRBD2 (5 bases). This CDR3 region has 14 residues. Germline values: CDR1 SGHTA, CDR2 FQGNSA. V was cut by 5 bases and J by 5 bases, with 13 bases left in between. CDR3 amino acids: CASSGGLVNNEQFF. The DNA for the CDR3 is TGTGCCAGCAGCGGTGGACTGGTTAACAATGAGCAGTTCTTC.

Of note for this clone: This sample includes further DNA sequences coding for the same CDR3. The chain couples TRBV2 to TRBJ2-7, with D possibly TRBD2 on 5 matching bases. The length of the CDR3 is 13 residues. Germline CDR1 and CDR2: SNHLY and FYNNEI. The ends were cut back, 6 bases at V and 2 bases at J, with 11 bases in the middle. CDR3 DNA sequence: TGTGCCAGCAGAAGCGGTGGACCCTACGAGCAGTACTTC. Its translation is CASRSGGPYEQYF.

V is TRBV25-1 and J is TRBJ2-1; 10 positions match TRBD1. This CDR3 region has 15 residues. Germline trimming cut 6 bases from V and 7 bases from J; bases unmatched to any gene: 9. Germline CDR1 and CDR2: MGHDK and SYGVNS. In DNA, the CDR3 is TGTGCCAGCAGCGGAAGAGACAGGGGGCAAAATGAGCAGTTCTTC. Amino acid sequence: CASSGRDRGQNEQFF.

This clone was found many times. The gene calls are TRBV28 and TRBJ1-3; TRBD1 matches 9 bases. Germline assignment: CDR1 MDHEN and CDR2 SYDVKM. V trimming: 5 bases; J trimming: 8 bases; junction bases outside the gene matches: 7. The CDR3 totals 14 residues. The CDR3 DNA is TGTGCCAGCAGTGGTGGACAGGGGTTTGACACCATATATTTT. Translated, it gives CASSGGQGFDTIYF.

The chain links TRBV14 to TRBJ2-7; 7 bases are a match to TRBD2. The J segment lost 6 bases and the V segment lost 4 bases, leaving 6 bases of the junction unmatched. The CDR3 extends over 13 amino acids. Germline lookup yields CDR1 SGHDN and CDR2 FVKESK. CDR3 region: CASSRNWGGEQYF. For the CDR3, the DNA is TGTGCCAGCAGCCGCAATTGGGGGGGCGAGCAGTACTTC.

This clone was picked up a small number of times. This chain joins TRBV28 and TRBJ1-4; a weak D match, TRBD1 (5 bases). V lost 5 bases, J lost 8 bases, and 15 bases lay in between. CDR1 is MDHEN, CDR2 SYDVKM, per germline. The CDR3 contains 14 residues. The CDR3, as DNA: TGTGCCAGCAGTCCCGCCGGGACGGCGGAAAAACTGTTTTTT. It yields the protein CASSPAGTAEKLFF.

This clone was counted between two and nine times. This chain uses TRBV7-2 with TRBJ2-3; D is possibly TRBD2 (6 bases). This CDR3 is 16 amino acids long. The germline CDR1 and CDR2 sequences are SGHTA and FQGNSA. The V gene lost 2 bases and the J gene lost 4 bases, with 16 bases spanning the gap. The CDR3: CASSLLGGTAPDTQYF. The CDR3 nucleotides are TGTGCCAGCAGCTTACTCGGAGGGACGGCACCAGATACGCAGTATTTT.

This clone was detected a few times. The chain is built from TRBV9 and TRBJ2-3; 11 bases align to TRBD2. The CDR3 runs to 16 residues. Germline assignment: CDR1 SGDLS and CDR2 YYNGEE. Germline trimming cut 4 bases from V and 5 bases from J; bases unmatched to any gene: 9. CDR3 loop: CASSPRSGLAVDTQYF. The CDR3 region has the DNA TGTGCCAGCAGCCCCCGGTCGGGACTAGCGGTAGATACGCAGTATTTT.

The chain has TRBV4-2 and TRBJ2-1, with D perhaps matching TRBD1 or TRBD2 (6 bases each). CDR1 and CDR2 (germline): LGHNA, YNFKEQ. The CDR3 has 16 amino acids. V was shortened by 0 bases and J by 0 bases, with 9 bases between the two germline ends. CDR3: CASSQEGGRSYNEQFF. The CDR3 DNA reads as TGTGCCAGCAGCCAAGAGGGGGGCCGCTCCTACAATGAGCAGTTCTTC.